Listed below are T cell receptor beta chains from one sample, sequenced in a study of blood T cells in healthy people across ages. TCRdb called the 5' RACE reads again in MiXCR, with one record for every CDR3 protein. The sample records about 570,000 distinct CDR3 sequences, 25% to 30% being singletons. The sample comprised blood. These receptors were taken from a woman aged 70-85 years in good health. CDR3s include the opening cysteine and the closing phenylalanine or tryptophan. The order of the fields is clone size, V gene, D gene, J gene, CDR3 DNA, CDR3 protein. The D gene is left open where the match is weak. Rows may omit the clone size; those that give it use once, few, many or a size class.

clone_size: -; v_call: TRBV20-1; d_call: TRBD2; j_call: TRBJ2-3; cdr3_nt: TGCAGTGCTAGACCCCTAGCGGGGGGGCCCCAAGATACGCAGTATTTT; cdr3_aa: CSARPLAGGPQDTQYF
clone_size: few; v_call: TRBV12-3/TRBV12-4; d_call: TRBD2; j_call: TRBJ2-6; cdr3_nt: TGTGCCAGCAGTTTAGCGGTACTAGCGGGGGAAAGTGGGGCCAACGTCCTGACTTTC; cdr3_aa: CASSLAVLAGESGANVLTF
clone_size: -; v_call: TRBV11-2; d_call: -; j_call: TRBJ2-5; cdr3_nt: TGTGCCAGCAGCCCCAGCCCCTGGGCAGCACAAGAGACCCAGTACTTC; cdr3_aa: CASSPSPWAAQETQYF
clone_size: -; v_call: TRBV4-2; d_call: -; j_call: TRBJ1-4; cdr3_nt: TGTGCCAGCAGCCAAGGACACCTTAATGAAAAACTGTTTTTT; cdr3_aa: CASSQGHLNEKLFF
clone_size: few; v_call: TRBV2; d_call: TRBD2; j_call: TRBJ2-1; cdr3_nt: TGTGCCAGCAGCCCCGGGACTAGCGGGGGCCAAAAACAGTTCTTC; cdr3_aa: CASSPGTSGGQKQFF
clone_size: -; v_call: TRBV7-9; d_call: -; j_call: TRBJ2-5; cdr3_nt: TGTGCCAGCAGCTTAATGAAGAACAAAGAGACCCAGTACTTC; cdr3_aa: CASSLMKNKETQYF
clone_size: few; v_call: TRBV20-1; d_call: -; j_call: TRBJ2-3; cdr3_nt: TGCAGTGCCCGCGCGCAGAGCACAGATACGCAGTATTTT; cdr3_aa: CSARAQSTDTQYF
clone_size: -; v_call: TRBV10-3; d_call: TRBD2; j_call: TRBJ2-5; cdr3_nt: TGTGCCATCAGTGAGTCAGGAACTAGCGGGGGGTACCAAGAGACCCAGTACTTC; cdr3_aa: CAISESGTSGGYQETQYF
clone_size: few; v_call: TRBV20-1; d_call: -; j_call: TRBJ2-4; cdr3_nt: TGCAGCGCTAGGGAGACAGAGGTCAAAAACATTCAGTACTTC; cdr3_aa: CSARETEVKNIQYF
clone_size: -; v_call: TRBV7-2; d_call: -; j_call: TRBJ2-6; cdr3_nt: TGTGCCAGCAGTCCCCAGGCCGGGTCTGGGGCCAACGTCCTGACTTTC; cdr3_aa: CASSPQAGSGANVLTF
clone_size: -; v_call: TRBV7-2; d_call: -; j_call: TRBJ2-2; cdr3_nt: TGTGCCAGCAGCTTGGGACACGACACCGGGGAGCTGTTTTTT; cdr3_aa: CASSLGHDTGELFF
clone_size: few; v_call: TRBV2; d_call: -; j_call: TRBJ2-5; cdr3_nt: TGTGCCAGCCAGGGTGCGAGCCAAGAGACCCAGTACTTC; cdr3_aa: CASQGASQETQYF
clone_size: -; v_call: TRBV12-5; d_call: TRBD2; j_call: TRBJ2-7; cdr3_nt: TGTGCTAGTGTCTCCTGGGGGGCGGGGGGCAACTCCTACGAGCAGTACTTC; cdr3_aa: CASVSWGAGGNSYEQYF
clone_size: -; v_call: TRBV7-9; d_call: -; j_call: TRBJ2-3; cdr3_nt: TGTGCCAGCCTCGGGGCAGCGAGAACGGATACGCAGTATTTT; cdr3_aa: CASLGAARTDTQYF
clone_size: -; v_call: TRBV7-2; d_call: -; j_call: TRBJ2-7; cdr3_nt: TGTGCCAGCAGCTTAGTTAGGGTCGGGACATCCGTCTACGAGCAGTACTTC; cdr3_aa: CASSLVRVGTSVYEQYF
clone_size: -; v_call: TRBV28; d_call: -; j_call: TRBJ1-1; cdr3_nt: TGTGCCAGCGCGGGGGGGTACGTCATGAACACTGAAGCTTTCTTT; cdr3_aa: CASAGGYVMNTEAFF
clone_size: -; v_call: TRBV4-3; d_call: -; j_call: TRBJ2-5; cdr3_nt: TGCGCCAGCAGCCGACTCAGGGGAGAGACCCAGTACTTC; cdr3_aa: CASSRLRGETQYF
clone_size: few; v_call: TRBV20-1; d_call: -; j_call: TRBJ2-1; cdr3_nt: TGCAGTGTAGGAATAGGCTCCTACAATGAGCAGTTCTTC; cdr3_aa: CSVGIGSYNEQFF
clone_size: -; v_call: TRBV20-1; d_call: TRBD1; j_call: TRBJ2-7; cdr3_nt: TGCAGTGCTCCGGGACAGGGTACCGAGCAGTACTTC; cdr3_aa: CSAPGQGTEQYF
clone_size: -; v_call: TRBV5-1; d_call: TRBD1; j_call: TRBJ1-1; cdr3_nt: TGCGCCAGCGGGACAGGGGTTTATGTAGACACTGAAGCTTTCTTT; cdr3_aa: CASGTGVYVDTEAFF
clone_size: -; v_call: TRBV6-5; d_call: -; j_call: TRBJ1-1; cdr3_nt: TGTGCCAGCGTGCTCACAGGAGGGCTGAACACTGAAGCTTTCTTT; cdr3_aa: CASVLTGGLNTEAFF
clone_size: -; v_call: TRBV20-1; d_call: TRBD2; j_call: TRBJ2-5; cdr3_nt: TGCAGTGCGGGGACTATGCCGGACCAAGAGGCCCAGTACTTC; cdr3_aa: CSAGTMPDQEAQYF
clone_size: -; v_call: TRBV7-2; d_call: -; j_call: TRBJ2-1; cdr3_nt: TGTGCCAGCAGCTTAGTGGGGACCAACTCCTACAATGAGCAGTTCTTC; cdr3_aa: CASSLVGTNSYNEQFF
clone_size: -; v_call: TRBV7-9; d_call: TRBD1; j_call: TRBJ2-6; cdr3_nt: TGTGCCAGCAGCCAAAGACCCGGGACAGGGGGCTCTGGGGCCAACGTCCTGACTTTC; cdr3_aa: CASSQRPGTGGSGANVLTF
clone_size: many; v_call: TRBV7-6; d_call: -; j_call: TRBJ2-3; cdr3_nt: TGTGCCAGCAGCTTAGGGGGGGCCACAGATACGCAGTATTTT; cdr3_aa: CASSLGGATDTQYF
clone_size: -; v_call: TRBV7-2; d_call: -; j_call: TRBJ2-7; cdr3_nt: TGTGCCAGCAGCTTAGGGTGGGAGCGATACGAGCAGTACTTC; cdr3_aa: CASSLGWERYEQYF
clone_size: few; v_call: TRBV19; d_call: TRBD1; j_call: TRBJ2-7; cdr3_nt: TGTGCCACCTCACCGGGACAGGGTTACGAGCAGTACTTC; cdr3_aa: CATSPGQGYEQYF
clone_size: many; v_call: TRBV9; d_call: -; j_call: TRBJ1-6; cdr3_nt: TGTGCCAGCAGCCTCAGGAGTTATAATTCACCCCTCCACTTT; cdr3_aa: CASSLRSYNSPLHF